This T cell receptor beta chain was sequenced for a study of cytomegalovirus exposure and HLA in healthy donors. This clone has only one observation. Antigen unknown. V gave up 6 bases and J gave up 1 base, with 9 bases separating them. Germline V CDR1 and CDR2: MNHEY, SVGAGI. This CDR3 comprises 13 residues. Notes on the study in general: While the bulk of TCR sequences proved rare, some public TCRs turned up in many donors. Relative to the roughly 640-donor mean, N-insertions were reportedly fewer in an Asian-associated ancestry cluster in a later analysis.

The study ran its PCR with 60 Vbeta and 13 Jbeta primers. Here immunoSEQ multiplex PCR was the method, and the copy in TCRdb shows in-frame clones only, minus some. The sample consists of around 130,000 clones, about 62% of them appearing once. Sequenced: PBMCs. The TCR was taken from a woman in her 40s in good health and CMV-seropositive. The chain uses TRBV6-5 and TRBJ1-1; D is possibly TRBD1 (5 bases). CDR3 loop: CASRATANTEAFF. CDR3 DNA sequence: TGTGCCAGCAGGGCGACAGCGAACACTGAAGCTTTCTTT.